A single sample gave rise to the 22 T cell receptor beta chains below, sequenced in a study of shared clonotypes between healthy human individuals. Only in-frame clones appear in the TCRdb table, and some are missing; sequencing was by immunoSEQ multiplex PCR. The sample lists over 400,000 clones, about 84% occurring once. Sequencing was done on a sample of PBMCs. These receptors were obtained from a woman aged 35 to 49 in good health. Some clones in this sample may be carry-over from other donors' samples.

V and J are TRBV28 and TRBJ2-7; D possibly matches TRBD1 or TRBD2 (5 bases each). The CDR3 totals 13 residues. Deletions cut 6 bases from V and 7 bases from J, with 16 bases between. CDR1 and CDR2 (germline): MDHEN, SYDVKM. CDR3 protein: CASRLPGTGEQYF. CDR3 DNA sequence: TGTGCCAGCAGACTGCCCGGGACCGGGGAGCAGTACTTC.

The gene calls are TRBV6-1 and TRBJ2-3; 8 nucleotides match TRBD2. The CDR3 consists of 17 residues. V lost 0 bases and J lost 1; bases outside the gene matches: 6. Per the germline V gene, CDR1 is MNHNS and CDR2 is SASEGT. The CDR3 here is CASSEALGLAGTDTQYF. CDR3 DNA: TGTGCCAGCAGTGAAGCGCTAGGACTAGCCGGCACAGATACGCAGTATTTT.

The CDR3 DNA follows: TGTGCCAGCAGTTTTACAGTGGGTGGATCGGCGCGTGGGCAGTTCTTC. Translated, it gives CASSFTVGGSARGQFF. The V and J genes are TRBV27 and TRBJ2-1; D uncertain. Germline CDR1 and CDR2: MNHEY and SMNVEV (reference sequence). The germline V and J ends were trimmed by 3 bases and 12 bases, with 24 bases remaining between them. The CDR3 covers 16 residues.

This chain joins TRBV29-1 and TRBJ2-7; possible D gene TRBD1, 5 bases. The CDR3 is 15 residues long. Deletions cut 8 bases from V and 0 bases from J, with 20 bases between. Germline V lookup: CDR1 SQVTM, CDR2 ANQGSEA. The CDR3 region is CSIWTWTLRSYEQYF. CDR3 nucleotides: TGCAGCATTTGGACATGGACACTGCGCTCCTACGAGCAGTACTTC.

The CDR3 is CASSFILRGPTEAFF. The CDR3 coding sequence is TGTGCCAGCAGTTTTATCCTCAGGGGGCCCACTGAAGCTTTCTTT. This rearrangement joins TRBV28 to TRBJ1-1; 8 nucleotides line up with TRBD1. Looked up from germline, CDR1 is MDHEN and CDR2 is SYDVKM. V lost 3 bases to trimming and J lost 4 bases; unmatched junction nucleotides: 7. The CDR3 consists of 15 residues.

The rearrangement links TRBV6-5 to TRBJ2-5; D perhaps matches TRBD1 (6 bases). The CDR3 consists of 15 residues. CDR1 and CDR2 (germline): MNHEY, SVGAGI. V dropped 0 bases and J dropped 4 bases, with 12 bases sitting between them. DNA for the CDR3: TGTGCCAGCAGTTACTCACCACAGGGATCAGAGACCCAGTACTTC. Translating it yields CASSYSPQGSETQYF.

The chain is built from TRBV29-1 and TRBJ2-3, with D perhaps TRBD2 (5 bases). The CDR3 runs 12 residues. Germline V CDR1 and CDR2: SQVTM, ANQGSEA. The V and J ends lost 6 bases and 4 bases respectively, with 11 bases between them. The DNA of the CDR3 is TGCAGCGTCGAGCTCGGGGCAGATACGCAGTATTTT. This encodes CSVELGADTQYF.

The chain joins TRBV6-1 to TRBJ2-7; D unresolved. Trimming took 4 bases from V and 3 from J, leaving 10 bases between them. The CDR3 has 13 residues. Germline CDR1 MNHNS, CDR2 SASEGT. The CDR3 region has the DNA TGTGCCAGCAGTGGAGAACGGTTCTACGAGCAGTACTTC. Its protein is CASSGERFYEQYF.

Of note for this clone: Other nucleotide sequences from this sample produce the same CDR3. The gene calls are TRBV20-1 and TRBJ1-2; unclear D gene. CDR3 size: 11 residues. Germline CDR1 DFQATT, CDR2 SNEGSKA (reference sequence). V dropped 1 base and J dropped 5 bases, with 5 bases sitting between them. Written as DNA, the CDR3 is TGCAGTGCTAGAGTTGGTTATGGCTACACCTTC. Translated: CSARVGYGYTF.

The V and J genes are TRBV5-1 and TRBJ1-2; no firm D call. The CDR3 totals 14 residues. Germline assignment: CDR1 SGHRS and CDR2 YFSETQ. Trimming removed 1 base from V and 3 bases from J, with 10 bases in between. The CDR3 spells CASSLSGFDYGYTF. The DNA for the CDR3 is TGCGCCAGCAGCTTGTCCGGGTTTGACTATGGCTACACCTTC.

J is TRBJ2-3 and V is TRBV5-4, with unresolved D. Deletions cut 0 bases from V and 6 bases from J, with 5 bases between. The CDR3 runs to 12 residues. Germline CDR1 reads SGHNT; CDR2 reads YYREEE (reference sequence). This chain's CDR3 is CASSLELDTQYF. The DNA for the CDR3 is TGTGCCAGCAGCTTGGAATTGGATACGCAGTATTTT.

Comment on this clone: This may come from a read error, since a much larger clone is one base off. Additional DNA sequences in this sample encode the identical CDR3. V usage is TRBV18 and J usage is TRBJ1-1; D gene uncertain. CDR1 and CDR2 from the germline V gene are KGHSH and LQKENI. CDR3 length: 15 residues. CDR3 sequence (DNA): TGTGCCAGCTCCCCACCAAGTCGGGTCGACACTGAAGCTTTCTTT. Its protein product is CASSPPSRVDTEAFF. Full variable domain (missing parts from reference TRBV18 and TRBJ1-1): NAGVMQNPRHLVRRRGQEARLRCSPMKGHSHVYWYRQLPEEGLKFMVYLQKENIIDESGMPKERFSAEFPKEGPSILRIQQVVRGDSAAYFCASSPPSRVDTEAFFGQGTRLTVV.

Remarks on this clone: The sample carries other DNA sequences with the same CDR3. The rearrangement links TRBV30 to TRBJ1-5; a possible D gene is TRBD1 (5 bases). The ends were cut back, 2 bases at V and 2 bases at J, with 7 bases in the middle. Germline V CDR1 and CDR2: GTSNPN, SVGIG (reference sequence). This CDR3 region has 13 residues. Here the CDR3 reads CAWSTGGNQPQHF. As DNA, the CDR3 is TGTGCCTGGAGTACGGGGGGCAATCAGCCCCAGCATTTT. The full variable domain, its missing parts supplied by reference TRBV30 and TRBJ1-5, is SQTIHQWPATLVQPVGSPLSLECTVEGTSNPNLYWYRQAAGRGLQLLFYSVGIGQISSEVPQNLSASRPQDRQFILSSKKLLLSDSGFYLCAWSTGGNQPQHFGDGTRLSIL.

V gene TRBV6-1 combines with J gene TRBJ2-2; perhaps TRBD2 as D (6 bases). The V end was cut by 1 base, the J end by 3 bases, with 12 bases between. The germline gives CDR1 MNHNS, CDR2 SASEGT. CDR3 length: 16 amino acids. As DNA, the CDR3 is TGTGCCAGCAGTGAAGGGGTAGCGGAGCACACCGGGGAGCTGTTTTTT. It translates to CASSEGVAEHTGELFF.

The genes are TRBV10-3 and TRBJ1-3, with D possibly TRBD1 on 6 matching bases. The CDR3 runs to 15 residues. Trimming cost V 10 bases and J 0 bases, with 16 bases left between them. CDR1 ENHRY and CDR2 SYGVKD come from the germline V gene. The CDR3 nucleotides are TGTGCCACCCGACCGGACAGAGACTCTGGAAACACCATATATTTT. This encodes CATRPDRDSGNTIYF.

A note on this clone: The likely explanation is a read error, given a far larger clone one base away. This chain joins TRBV7-8 and TRBJ1-2; D remains unclear. CDR3 length equals 16 residues. With 5 bases removed from V and 3 bases from J, the gap between germline ends came to 19 bases. In germline, CDR1 is SGHVS, CDR2 FQNEAQ. The chain's CDR3 is CASSPTAGSVHYGYTF. CDR3 nucleotides: TGTGCCAGCAGCCCGACCGCGGGCAGTGTTCACTATGGCTACACCTTC.

This clone came up once. For the CDR3, the DNA is TGTGCCAGTAGTAGAGGGGCAGGGGGCTGGACTGAAGCTTTCTTT. Its protein is CASSRGAGGWTEAFF. This chain links TRBV19 with TRBJ1-1; the match to TRBD1 covers 8 bases. The length of the CDR3 is 15 residues. The V gene end was trimmed by 4 bases and the J gene end by 5 bases; junction bases not matched to a gene: 9. Germline assignment: CDR1 LNHDA and CDR2 SQIVND (reference sequence).

A note on this clone: Relative to the germline gene, one junction end is altered; a read error may explain this. The chain recombines TRBV7-7 with TRBJ2-5; unclear D gene. The CDR3 has 15 residues. The germline gives CDR1 SSHAT, CDR2 FNYEAQ (reference sequence). Written as DNA, the CDR3 is TGTGCTAGCAGCTTATTAGGCCTCGGGCAAGAGACCCAGTACTTC. Translation gives CASSLLGLGQETQYF.

V is TRBV7-6 and J is TRBJ2-1; D possibly corresponds to TRBD2 (6 bases). Trimming pared 3 bases from V and 0 bases from J, leaving 12 bases between. CDR3 size: 16 residues. Germline V lookup: CDR1 SGHVS, CDR2 FNYEAQ. CDR3 in DNA: TGTGCCAGCAGCTTGGAGGGCCAGAGCTCCTACAATGAGCAGTTCTTC. It specifies CASSLEGQSSYNEQFF. Looking up the rest from reference TRBV7-6 and TRBJ2-1 gives the full variable domain: GAGVSQSPRYKVTKRGQDVALRCDPISGHVSLYWYRQALGQGPEFLTYFNYEAQQDKSGLPNDRFSAERPEGSISTLTIQRTEQRDSAMYRCASSLEGQSSYNEQFFGPGTRLTVL.

The chain recombines TRBV9 with TRBJ2-7, with D possibly being TRBD1 (5 bases). The CDR3 is 16 amino acids. Germline loops: CDR1 SGDLS, CDR2 YYNGEE. V was trimmed by 0 bases and J by 5 bases, leaving 18 bases between them. This CDR3 is CASSVEGQALGHEQYF. In nucleotides, the CDR3 is TGTGCCAGCAGCGTAGAGGGGCAGGCCCTGGGCCACGAGCAGTACTTC. Full variable domain (rest looked up from reference TRBV9 and TRBJ2-7): DSGVTQTPKHLITATGQRVTLRCSPRSGDLSVYWYQQSLDQGLQFLIQYYNGEERAKGNILERFSAQQFPDLHSELNLSSLELGDSALYFCASSVEGQALGHEQYFGPGTRLTVT.

For the CDR3, the DNA is TGCGCAGTCCCCGACGGGGGTAGAGTTGGGAACACTGAAGCTTTCTTT. Amino acid sequence: CAVPDGGRVGNTEAFF. The chain joins TRBV5-1 to TRBJ1-1; D is perhaps TRBD1 (5 bases). The CDR3 runs 16 residues. CDR1 and CDR2 from the germline V gene are SGHRS and YFSETQ.

This chain joins TRBV27 and TRBJ1-5; a weak D match, TRBD1 (6 bases). In germline, CDR1 is MNHEY, CDR2 SMNVEV (reference sequence). V lost 5 bases and J 6 bases, leaving 20 bases between the germline ends. The CDR3 covers 16 residues. The CDR3 region has the DNA TGTGCCAGCAGTCGAGGGGGGGGACCAGGTGGTCAGCCCCAGCATTTT. This gives the protein CASSRGGGPGGQPQHF.